Listed below are T cell receptor beta chains from one sample, sequenced in a study of T cells expressing NK-cell markers. Each CDR3 protein gets one entry in TCRdb, which reprocessed the 5' RACE reads and gives no DNA. The sample is made up of 450,000 to 600,000 distinct CDR3 sequences, and the top ten hold 3% to 4.5% of it. Material: blood T cells: a sorted CD56 or NKG2C T cell subset, CD4+ or CD8+ T cells, or bulk PBMC T cells (not recorded which). The receptors derive from a young man in good health. The CDR3 runs from the conserved cysteine through the conserved F or W.

V gene	J gene	CDR3 protein
TRBV10-3	TRBJ2-5	CATSAGTPEGETQYF
TRBV2	TRBJ2-3	CASSAYRDTQYF
TRBV6-1	TRBJ2-7	CASRRTSLTYEQYF
TRBV5-1	TRBJ2-1	CASSALTSGSLNEQFF
TRBV5-1	TRBJ2-5	CASSGGPAKETQYF
TRBV7-8	TRBJ2-3	CASSSRVRAAGDTQYF
TRBV10-2	TRBJ1-1	CASTGETEAFF
TRBV9	TRBJ2-5	CASSVFSGRETQYF
TRBV29-1	TRBJ2-7	CSVEDPETPYEQYF
TRBV4-3	TRBJ2-1	CASSQDPERSSYNEQFF
TRBV12-3/TRBV12-4	TRBJ2-1	CASSLNKGLAGEQFF
TRBV7-3	TRBJ2-3	CASSLTAPGGADTQYF
TRBV29-1	TRBJ1-2	CSVRDRPTNTF
TRBV5-6	TRBJ2-1	CASSLVSMNEQFF
TRBV5-1	TRBJ2-3	CASSLVQLTDTQYF
TRBV6-1	TRBJ1-6	CASAGPDSGGSPLHF
TRBV27	TRBJ1-1	CASWGQKNTEAFF
TRBV7-9	TRBJ2-7	CASSLVLPWSTGGQTYEQYF
TRBV11-3	TRBJ1-4	CASSPTWTGGNEKLFF
TRBV12-3/TRBV12-4	TRBJ2-1	CASRYSRGGIGSSYNEQFF
TRBV7-2	TRBJ2-1	CASSSHGGRRNEQFF
TRBV19	TRBJ2-5	CASTTALGAGETQYF
TRBV20-1	TRBJ2-7	CSARDQNYEQYF
TRBV7-9	TRBJ2-7	CASSLPLPNEQYF
TRBV20-1	TRBJ2-1	CSARRFGTLPHNEQFF
TRBV29-1	TRBJ2-1	CSVVGQGNYSKQFF
TRBV10-3	TRBJ2-1	CAIRKDREQFF
TRBV11-1	TRBJ2-1	CASSFLFTRRDSYNEQFF
TRBV9	TRBJ2-5	CASSAAGGLETQYF
TRBV24-1	TRBJ2-5	CATSAGTYQETQYF
TRBV9	TRBJ2-7	CASSVEQGHTYEQYF
TRBV6-1	TRBJ1-3	CATAGLSGNTIYF
TRBV6-2/TRBV6-3	TRBJ2-1	CASSYGLAGVVGNEQFF
TRBV24-1	TRBJ1-2	CATSGGHAANYGYTF
TRBV3-1	TRBJ2-5	CASSRRGSGYLETQYF
TRBV29-1	TRBJ2-5	CSVASGKETQYF
TRBV20-1	TRBJ2-7	CSARVGDVWEQYF
TRBV7-2	TRBJ2-1	CASSFTVSKKPEQFF
TRBV28	TRBJ2-3	CASSPSRSVGDTQYF
TRBV12-3/TRBV12-4	TRBJ2-7	CATREKNSYEQYF